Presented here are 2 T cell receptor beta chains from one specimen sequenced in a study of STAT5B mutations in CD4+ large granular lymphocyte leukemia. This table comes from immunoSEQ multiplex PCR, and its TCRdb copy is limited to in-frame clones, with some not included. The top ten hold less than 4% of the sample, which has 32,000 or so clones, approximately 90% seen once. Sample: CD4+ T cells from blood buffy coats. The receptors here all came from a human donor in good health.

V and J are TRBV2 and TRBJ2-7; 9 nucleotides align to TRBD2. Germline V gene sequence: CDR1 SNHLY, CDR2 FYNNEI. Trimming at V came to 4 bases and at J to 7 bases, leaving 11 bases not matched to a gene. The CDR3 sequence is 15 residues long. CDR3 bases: TGTGCCAGCAGTGGGCGGACTAGCGAAGCGGGGGAGCAGTACTTC. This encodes CASSGRTSEAGEQYF.

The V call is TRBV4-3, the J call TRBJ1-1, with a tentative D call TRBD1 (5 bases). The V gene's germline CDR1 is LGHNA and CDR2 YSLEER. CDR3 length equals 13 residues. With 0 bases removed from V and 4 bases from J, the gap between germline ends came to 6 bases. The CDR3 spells CASSQDGGTEAFF. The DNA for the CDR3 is TGCGCCAGCAGCCAAGATGGGGGCACTGAAGCTTTCTTT.